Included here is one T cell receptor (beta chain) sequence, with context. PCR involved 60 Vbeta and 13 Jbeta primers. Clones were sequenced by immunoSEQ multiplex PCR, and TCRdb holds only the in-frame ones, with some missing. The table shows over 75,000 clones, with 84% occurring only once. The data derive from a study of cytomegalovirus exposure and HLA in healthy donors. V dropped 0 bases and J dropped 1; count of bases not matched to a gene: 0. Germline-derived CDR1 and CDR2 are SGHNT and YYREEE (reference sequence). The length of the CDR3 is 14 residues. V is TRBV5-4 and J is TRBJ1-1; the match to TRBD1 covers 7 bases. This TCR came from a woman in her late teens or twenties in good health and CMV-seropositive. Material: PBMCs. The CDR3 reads CASSLGTGNTEAFF. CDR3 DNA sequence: TGTGCCAGCAGCTTGGGGACAGGGAACACTGAAGCTTTCTTT. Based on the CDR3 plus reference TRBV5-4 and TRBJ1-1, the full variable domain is ETGVTQSPTHLIKTRGQQVTLRCSSQSGHNTVSWYQQALGQGPQFIFQYYREEENGRGNFPPRFSGLQFPNYSSELNVNALELDDSALYLCASSLGTGNTEAFFGQGTRLTVV.